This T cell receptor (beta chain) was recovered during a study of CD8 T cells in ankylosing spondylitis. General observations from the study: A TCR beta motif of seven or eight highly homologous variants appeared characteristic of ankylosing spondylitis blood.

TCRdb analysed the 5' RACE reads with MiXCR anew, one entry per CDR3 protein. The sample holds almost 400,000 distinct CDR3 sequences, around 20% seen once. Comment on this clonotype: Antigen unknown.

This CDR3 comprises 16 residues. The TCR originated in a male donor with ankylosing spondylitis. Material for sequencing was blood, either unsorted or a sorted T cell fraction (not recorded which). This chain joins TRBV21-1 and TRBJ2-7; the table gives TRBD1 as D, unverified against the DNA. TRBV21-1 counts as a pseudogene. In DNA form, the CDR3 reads TGTGCCAGCAGCACATGGACAGGGAGACCCTACTACGAGCAGTACTTC. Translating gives CASSTWTGRPYYEQYF.